Shown below are 21 T cell receptor beta chains from a single sample sequenced in a study of T cell responses to AZD1222 COVID-19 vaccine. This table comes from immunoSEQ multiplex PCR, and its TCRdb copy is limited to in-frame clones, with some not included. Of roughly 150,000 clones in the sample, about 90% were seen once. The sequencing here drew on peripheral blood, taken 28 days after the second AZD1222 dose. The receptors shown here come from an adult who received the AZD1222 COVID-19 vaccine.

This sequence joins TRBV14 and TRBJ1-1, with D tentatively TRBD1 (6 bases). Trimming shortened V by 10 bases and J by 3 bases, and 12 bases separated the two germline ends. The CDR3 runs 12 residues. Germline loops: CDR1 SGHDN, CDR2 FVKESK. CDR3 DNA: TGTGCCAAGGGGGGTAGGGACACTGAAGCTTTCTTT. It specifies CAKGGRDTEAFF.

The chain combines TRBV27 with TRBJ1-5; the match to TRBD1 covers 10 bases. Germline V gives CDR1 MNHEY, CDR2 SMNVEV (reference sequence). The CDR3 totals 20 residues. Trimming cost V 5 bases and J 4 bases; bases outside gene matches: 20. CDR3 sequence: CASSRFIGTGDTSVNQPQHF. For the CDR3, the DNA is TGTGCCAGCAGTCGATTCATCGGGACAGGGGATACTAGTGTGAATCAGCCCCAGCATTTT.

The chain uses TRBV24-1 and TRBJ2-3; TRBD2 agrees at 8 bases. V gave up 2 bases and J gave up 0 bases; unmatched junction bases: 9. This CDR3 has 18 residues. Germline CDR1 KGHDR, CDR2 SFDVKD. The CDR3 bases are TGTGCCACCAGTGATTACCTTAGCGGGGCCCCTAGCACAGATACGCAGTATTTT. Protein product: CATSDYLSGAPSTDTQYF.

V usage is TRBV11-2 and J usage is TRBJ1-5; D not certain. Looked up from germline, CDR1 is SGHAT and CDR2 is FQNNGV. V lost 4 bases to trimming and J lost 4 bases, with 8 bases between them. The CDR3 sequence is 13 residues long. The CDR3 spells CASSSSLNQPQHF. The CDR3 DNA sequence: TGTGCCAGCAGCTCCTCCCTTAATCAGCCCCAGCATTTT.

The V gene is TRBV2, the J gene TRBJ2-3, with TRBD1 identical over 7 bases. The CDR3 totals 14 residues. The germline V gene encodes CDR1 SNHLY and CDR2 FYNNEI. With 4 bases clipped from V and 6 bases from J, the junction kept 7 bases outside the gene matches. CDR3 residues: CASSVGGRVDTQYF. CDR3 sequence (DNA): TGTGCCAGCAGTGTAGGGGGCAGGGTGGATACGCAGTATTTT. Full variable domain (missing parts from reference TRBV2 and TRBJ2-3): EPEVTQTPSHQVTQMGQEVILRCVPISNHLYFYWYRQILGQKVEFLVSFYNNEISEKSEIFDDQFSVERPDGSNFTLKIRSTKLEDSAMYFCASSVGGRVDTQYFGPGTRLTVL.

The chain is built from TRBV6-1 and TRBJ1-5; no firm D call. Trimming cost V 2 bases and J 0 bases, with 8 bases left between them. The CDR3 runs to 15 residues. Germline-derived CDR1 and CDR2 are MNHNS and SASEGT. The CDR3 reads CASSELHYSNQPQHF. The CDR3 bases are TGTGCCAGCAGTGAACTTCATTATAGCAATCAGCCCCAGCATTTT.

J is TRBJ2-2 and V is TRBV28; TRBD2 might be the D (7 bases). Germline V gene sequence: CDR1 MDHEN, CDR2 SYDVKM. The CDR3 extends over 15 amino acids. V was cut by 5 bases and J by 3 bases, with 13 bases left in between. CDR3 DNA sequence: TGTGCCAGCAGTCTGGGGGGGGCCGACACCGGGGAGCTGTTTTTT. The encoded protein is CASSLGGADTGELFF.

The genes are TRBV9 and TRBJ2-2; D perhaps matches TRBD1 (5 bases). V was shortened by 0 bases and J by 3 bases, with 15 bases between the two germline ends. The CDR3 extends over 17 amino acids. Germline V CDR1 and CDR2: SGDLS, YYNGEE. This CDR3 reads CASSVATVGADTGELFF. The CDR3 DNA reads TGTGCCAGCAGCGTAGCTACGGTAGGGGCCGACACCGGGGAGCTGTTTTTT. Supplemented by reference TRBV9 and TRBJ2-2, the full variable domain reads DSGVTQTPKHLITATGQRVTLRCSPRSGDLSVYWYQQSLDQGLQFLIQYYNGEERAKGNILERFSAQQFPDLHSELNLSSLELGDSALYFCASSVATVGADTGELFFGEGSRLTVL.

The J gene is TRBJ1-3, the V gene TRBV4-3; the D is unclear. Germline V CDR1 and CDR2: LGHNA, YSLEER. The CDR3 sequence is 17 residues long. V lost 0 bases and J lost 0, with 12 bases in between. The CDR3 coding sequence is TGCGCCAGCAGCCAAGATTTTGCCTTCCTCTCTGGAAACACCATATATTTT. Translation: CASSQDFAFLSGNTIYF.

The chain uses TRBV3-1 (or the pseudogene TRBV3-2) and TRBJ1-6; tentatively, D is TRBD1 (5 bases). The CDR3 length is 14 residues. V lost 3 bases and J lost 5, with 8 bases in between. Germline CDR1 is LGHDT and CDR2 is YNNKEL (reference sequence). The CDR3, as DNA: TGTGCCAGCAGCCAGCAGGGAAATAATTCACCCCTCCACTTT. Encoded protein: CASSQQGNNSPLHF.

This chain's CDR3 is CASSLGTGQVIQKLFF. The CDR3, as DNA: TGTGCCAGCAGTCTTGGGACGGGACAGGTCATCCAAAAACTGTTTTTT. This chain links TRBV28 with TRBJ1-4; TRBD1 agrees at 8 bases. There are 16 residues in the CDR3. Unmatched junction bases numbered 14, after V lost 5 bases and J lost 9 bases. The germline gives CDR1 MDHEN, CDR2 SYDVKM.

V is TRBV4-2 and J is TRBJ2-3, with TRBD2 identical over 7 bases. V shed 1 base, J shed 1 base, and the junction held 5 bases outside the gene matches. The germline V gene encodes CDR1 LGHNA and CDR2 YNFKEQ. The CDR3 is 16 residues long. This CDR3 is CASSQVVAGGTDTQYF. CDR3 DNA: TGTGCCAGCAGCCAAGTCGTGGCGGGAGGCACAGATACGCAGTATTTT.

The J gene is TRBJ2-3, the V gene TRBV27, with 8 bases that match TRBD1. V dropped 3 bases and J dropped 0; count of bases not matched to a gene: 2. Germline CDR1 is MNHEY and CDR2 is SMNVEV (reference sequence). The CDR3 loop spans 15 amino acids. The CDR3 protein is CASSFDRGSTDTQYF. CDR3 in DNA: TGTGCCAGCAGTTTCGACAGGGGAAGCACAGATACGCAGTATTTT.

V gene TRBV7-6 combines with J gene TRBJ2-3; 8 positions match TRBD2. CDR3 size: 16 residues. V lost 1 base, J lost 4 bases, and 7 bases stayed unmatched. Per germline, CDR1 SGHVS and CDR2 FNYEAQ. This CDR3 reads CASSLGRGGRPDTQYF. The DNA for the CDR3 is TGTGCCAGCAGCTTAGGACGGGGGGGCCGTCCAGATACGCAGTATTTT.

Here the CDR3 DNA reads TGTGCCAGCAGCTTTTCACTAGCGGGCACTAGAGAGACCCAGTACTTC. Protein sequence: CASSFSLAGTRETQYF. The rearrangement uses TRBV7-2 and TRBJ2-5, with 9 bases identical to TRBD2. Germline V gives CDR1 SGHTA, CDR2 FQGNSA. This CDR3 region has 16 residues. After removal of 3 bases from V and 4 bases from J, the junction contained 9 bases not matched to a gene.

The chain employs TRBV7-2 and TRBJ1-2, with 7 bases fitting TRBD1. With 6 bases clipped from V and 2 bases from J, the junction kept 3 bases outside the gene matches. CDR1 and CDR2 (germline): SGHTA, FQGNSA. The CDR3 loop spans 13 amino acids. CDR3 sequence reads: CASRSGQNYGYTF. The CDR3 DNA sequence: TGTGCCAGCAGGTCGGGACAGAACTATGGCTACACCTTC.

V usage is TRBV4-2 and J usage is TRBJ2-5, with D tentatively TRBD2 (5 bases). The germline gives CDR1 LGHNA, CDR2 YNFKEQ. The CDR3 runs to 15 residues. V was shortened by 0 bases and J by 2 bases, with 10 bases between the two germline ends. The CDR3 DNA is TGTGCCAGCAGCCAAGATCTGGAGCGGCAAGAGACCCAGTACTTC. Translated: CASSQDLERQETQYF.

The chain uses TRBV14 and TRBJ1-2; no clear D gene. Germline assignment: CDR1 SGHDN and CDR2 FVKESK. With 4 bases removed from V and 8 bases from J, the gap between germline ends came to 14 bases. CDR3 length: 13 amino acids. This chain's CDR3 is CASSPSGRGGYTF. The CDR3 DNA follows: TGTGCCAGCAGCCCATCGGGAAGAGGAGGCTACACCTTC. The full variable domain, completed using reference TRBV14 and TRBJ1-2, is EAGVTQFPSHSVIEKGQTVTLRCDPISGHDNLYWYRRVMGKEIKFLLHFVKESKQDESGMPNNRFLAERTGGTYSTLKVQPAELEDSGVYFCASSPSGRGGYTFGSGTRLTVV.

The chain recombines TRBV28 with TRBJ1-2, with D maybe TRBD1 (5 bases). Trimming pared 10 bases from V and 8 bases from J, leaving 20 bases between. CDR1 MDHEN and CDR2 SYDVKM come from the germline V gene. The CDR3 contains 13 residues. The CDR3 region is CATRTGLSGGYTF. As DNA, the CDR3 is TGTGCCACCAGGACGGGGCTCAGTGGGGGCTACACCTTC.

The rearrangement uses TRBV7-2 and TRBJ1-5; 10 bases map to TRBD1. Per germline, CDR1 SGHTA and CDR2 FQGNSA. The CDR3 has 14 residues. Trimming cost V 7 bases and J 6 bases; bases outside gene matches: 6. CDR3 sequence: CASTLGQGFQPQHF. Here the CDR3 DNA reads TGTGCCAGCACCCTGGGACAGGGGTTTCAGCCCCAGCATTTT.

The V and J genes are TRBV6-2 or TRBV6-3 and TRBJ2-7; 8 nucleotides agree with TRBD1. The CDR3 sequence is 15 residues long. In germline, CDR1 is MNHEY, CDR2 SVGEGT. V lost 7 bases to trimming and J lost 5 bases; unmatched junction nucleotides: 13. The chain's CDR3 is CASTPRGQGANEQYF. For the CDR3, the DNA is TGTGCCAGCACCCCAAGGGGCCAGGGGGCAAACGAGCAGTACTTC.